The sequence of this T cell receptor beta chain was determined in a study of blood T cells in healthy people across ages. It was with a sample-barcoded 5' primer and a J-beta primer mix that a second PCR of about 7 to 12 cycles was run. TCRdb reprocessed the 5' RACE reads via MiXCR and lists one record per CDR3 protein. This table holds 700,000 or so distinct CDR3 sequences, around a fifth found once. This clonotype was detected a few times. The sample was blood. The origin of this receptor is a man between 70 and 80 years old in good health.

CDR3 DNA sequence: TGTGCCAGCAGCCCAAGACAGGGGCACACCGGGGAGCTGTTTTTT. It specifies CASSPRQGHTGELFF. V and J are TRBV7-9 and TRBJ2-2; TRBD1 matches 8 bases. Germline V gives CDR1 SEHNR, CDR2 FQNEAQ (reference sequence). Trimming cost V 5 bases and J 3 bases; bases outside gene matches: 5. This CDR3 contains 15 residues.